This entry lists 24 T cell receptor beta chains sequenced from one sample in a study of CD8 T cells in ankylosing spondylitis. Their recognized antigens are unknown. TCRdb recomputed calls from the 5' RACE reads with MiXCR, one row per CDR3 protein. The repertoire includes 400,000 to 450,000 distinct CDR3 sequences, roughly a sixth of them detected once, and approximately 0.93% sits in the top ten. Study-wide results and limits: Ankylosing spondylitis blood appeared to carry a characteristic TCR beta motif of roughly eight highly homologous variants.

Specimen: blood, either unsorted or a sorted T cell fraction (not recorded which). These receptor sequences come from a male donor with ankylosing spondylitis.

This clonotype was seen only a few times. The genes are TRBV18 and TRBJ2-1; no definite D call. Trimming removed 3 bases at V and 4 bases at J, with 10 bases between. CDR3 length: 14 amino acids. From germline, CDR1 is KGHSH and CDR2 LQKENI. The CDR3: CASSPNGRYNEQFF. CDR3 nucleotides: TGTGCCAGCTCACCGAACGGGCGTTACAATGAGCAGTTCTTC.

This clonotype was counted between two and nine times. The V call is TRBV3-1, the J call TRBJ1-2; no firm D call. Between the trimmed V and J ends, which lost 1 base and 2 bases, there was a span of 14 bases. This CDR3 comprises 16 residues. The germline V gene has CDR1 LGHDT and CDR2 YNNKEL (reference sequence). The chain's CDR3 is CASSQGHSGKNYGYTF. In nucleotides, the CDR3 is TGTGCCAGCAGCCAAGGTCACAGTGGTAAGAACTATGGCTACACCTTC.

This clonotype was detected a few times. This chain uses TRBV18 with TRBJ2-6; 7 bases are a match to TRBD1. V lost 2 bases, J lost 0 bases, and 10 bases stayed unmatched. This CDR3 is built from 19 residues. Germline CDR1 is KGHSH and CDR2 is LQKENI. In DNA, the CDR3 is TGTGCCAGCTCACCAATTCTCCGGGACAGCAGCTCTGGGGCCAACGTCCTGACTTTC. Amino acid sequence: CASSPILRDSSSGANVLTF.

The chain employs TRBV28 and TRBJ2-3; 7 bases agree with TRBD2. This CDR3 spans 16 amino acids. Germline CDR1 MDHEN, CDR2 SYDVKM. The V and J ends lost 4 bases and 0 bases, in that order; junction bases with no gene match: 7. For the CDR3, the DNA is TGTGCCAGCAGTTCCGAAGCGGGATCTAGCACAGATACGCAGTATTTT. It specifies CASSSEAGSSTDTQYF.

The chain carries TRBV3-1 and TRBJ1-1, with D possibly matching TRBD1 (5 bases). Germline lookup yields CDR1 LGHDT and CDR2 YNNKEL (reference sequence). The CDR3 is made up of 15 amino acids. V was pared by 3 bases and J by 3 bases, with 14 bases between. DNA for the CDR3: TGTGCCAGCAGCCACGGACACGGTAGAGACACTGAAGCTTTCTTT. Protein product: CASSHGHGRDTEAFF.

The chain joins TRBV29-1 to TRBJ1-2, with 7 bases lining up with TRBD1. The CDR3 is 13 amino acids. The V segment lost 5 bases and the J segment 7 bases; nucleotides outside the gene matches: 10. Per the germline V gene, CDR1 is SQVTM and CDR2 is ANQGSEA. CDR3 DNA sequence: TGCAGCGTTCTGATACAGGGGTCTTTTGGCTACACCTTC. It codes for CSVLIQGSFGYTF.

There are a few counts of this clonotype. The rearrangement uses TRBV12-3 or TRBV12-4 and TRBJ1-5; D unclear. CDR3 length: 12 residues. Between the trimmed V and J ends, which lost 1 base and 6 bases, there was a span of 4 bases. The CDR3 sequence is CASSLGFQPQHF. The CDR3 coding sequence is TGTGCCAGCAGTTTAGGGTTTCAGCCCCAGCATTTT.

This clonotype was counted only a few times. V and J are TRBV25-1 and TRBJ1-4; D is unclear. The CDR3 spans 15 residues. The germline gives CDR1 MGHDK, CDR2 SYGVNS. V was pared by 2 bases and J by 0 bases, with 7 bases between. CDR3 sequence (DNA): TGTGCCAGCAGTGAACAGCACTCAACTAATGAAAAACTGTTTTTT. Translating it yields CASSEQHSTNEKLFF. Full variable domain (missing parts from reference TRBV25-1 and TRBJ1-4): EADIYQTPRYLVIGTGKKITLECSQTMGHDKMYWYQQDPGMELHLIHYSYGVNSTEKGDLSSESTVSRIRTEHFPLTLESARPSHTSQYLCASSEQHSTNEKLFFGSGTQLSVL.

This clonotype was seen only a few times. This chain connects TRBV6-5 to TRBJ1-2; 7 bases align to TRBD1. Per the germline V gene, CDR1 is MNHEY and CDR2 is SVGAGI. The CDR3 covers 15 residues. With 2 bases clipped from V and 4 bases from J, the junction kept 7 bases outside the gene matches. CDR3 sequence: CASSYKGQGGYGYTF. In DNA form, the CDR3 reads TGTGCCAGCAGTTACAAGGGGCAGGGGGGCTATGGCTACACCTTC.

V usage is TRBV2 and J usage is TRBJ1-2; 11 bases agree with TRBD1. The germline gives CDR1 SNHLY, CDR2 FYNNEI. The CDR3 length is 15 residues. V lost 6 bases and J lost 5; bases outside the gene matches: 8. The DNA of the CDR3 is TGTGCCAGCAGGCCAGGGACAGGGGGGGAATATGGCTACACCTTC. Protein product: CASRPGTGGEYGYTF. The variable domain in full, with the rest retrieved from reference TRBV2 and TRBJ1-2, is EPEVTQTPSHQVTQMGQEVILRCVPISNHLYFYWYRQILGQKVEFLVSFYNNEISEKSEIFDDQFSVERPDGSNFTLKIRSTKLEDSAMYFCASRPGTGGEYGYTFGSGTRLTVV.

The chain uses TRBV12-3 or TRBV12-4 and TRBJ1-5; no clear D gene. V was cut by 3 bases and J by 7 bases, with 13 bases left in between. The CDR3 contains 14 residues. The CDR3 coding sequence is TGTGCCAGCAGTTTTCGGGCTATAGGACAGCCCCAGCATTTT. It specifies CASSFRAIGQPQHF.

This clonotype was counted between two and nine times. This chain joins TRBV20-1 and TRBJ2-7, with D possibly TRBD1 on 5 matching bases. Trimming removed 4 bases from V and 2 bases from J, with 12 bases in between. This CDR3 spans 13 amino acids. The germline V gene encodes CDR1 DFQATT and CDR2 SNEGSKA (reference sequence). The CDR3 bases are TGCAGTGCTACGGACACGATCACCTACGAGCAGTACTTC. It is translated as CSATDTITYEQYF.

This clonotype was observed a single time. J is TRBJ2-2 and V is TRBV20-1; a possible D gene is TRBD1 (5 bases). The CDR3 length is 16 residues. Germline CDR1 DFQATT, CDR2 SNEGSKA (reference sequence). Trimming stripped 0 bases from V and 7 bases from J, with 18 bases between. Written as DNA, the CDR3 is TGCAGTGCTAGAGATCAGGGCAGGGTGATTGGCGGGGAGCTGTTTTTT. It codes for CSARDQGRVIGGELFF.

The V gene is TRBV6-2 or TRBV6-3, the J gene TRBJ2-1; 7 positions agree with TRBD2. The V segment lost 4 bases and the J segment 8 bases; nucleotides outside the gene matches: 8. Germline V gene data show CDR1 as MNHEY and CDR2 as SVGEGT. The length of the CDR3 is 14 residues. CDR3 bases: TGTGCCAGCAGTTTGGGGGAGGGCCTGTATGAGCAGTTCTTC. Protein product: CASSLGEGLYEQFF.

The table lists this clonotype with a few counts. The chain carries TRBV20-1 and TRBJ2-3; 14 bases fit TRBD2. V shed 6 bases, J shed 2 bases, and the junction held 10 bases outside the gene matches. The CDR3 has 17 residues. Germline CDR1 and CDR2: DFQATT and SNEGSKA (reference sequence). As DNA, the CDR3 is TGCAGTGCGACTAGCGGGAGGGAGCGTACACACACAGATACGCAGTATTTT. It yields the protein CSATSGRERTHTDTQYF.

The table lists this clonotype with a few counts. The chain combines TRBV7-2 with TRBJ2-1, with 7 positions matching TRBD1. Germline V gene lookup returns CDR1 SGHTA and CDR2 FQGNSA. The trim removed 4 bases at V and 4 bases at J, leaving 7 bases unmatched. CDR3 length: 15 amino acids. CDR3 nucleotide sequence: TGTGCCAGCAGCTCCCGACAGGGACCTTACAATGAGCAGTTCTTC. Amino acid sequence: CASSSRQGPYNEQFF.

The chain carries TRBV11-2 and TRBJ2-5; 10 bases fit TRBD2. J was trimmed by 4 bases and V by 1 base; bases with no gene match: 12. From germline, CDR1 is SGHAT and CDR2 FQNNGV. The CDR3 loop spans 18 amino acids. CDR3 protein: CASSLVASGRGRGETQYF. DNA of the CDR3: TGTGCCAGCAGCTTAGTAGCTAGCGGGAGAGGTAGGGGAGAGACCCAGTACTTC.

V and J are TRBV7-9 and TRBJ2-3, with D perhaps given as TRBD1 or TRBD2 (5 bases each). The CDR3 covers 15 residues. V lost 6 bases to trimming and J lost 8 bases, with 21 bases between them. Germline assignment: CDR1 SEHNR and CDR2 FQNEAQ (reference sequence). The CDR3 DNA follows: TGTGCCAGCAGTCCGAAGGGGACCGGAGGAGGTACGCAGTATTTT. This gives the protein CASSPKGTGGGTQYF.

The chain joins TRBV20-1 to TRBJ1-6; TRBD1 is a possible D gene (5 bases). From germline, CDR1 is DFQATT and CDR2 SNEGSKA (reference sequence). Trimming stripped 3 bases from V and 0 bases from J, with 12 bases between. The CDR3 is 16 residues long. The CDR3 loop reads CSASRTQSSYNSPLHF. CDR3 DNA: TGCAGTGCTAGTAGGACACAGAGCTCCTATAATTCACCCCTCCACTTT.

This clonotype has only a few counts. The rearrangement joins TRBV10-3 to TRBJ2-1; TRBD2 matches at 11 bases. Germline V lookup: CDR1 ENHRY, CDR2 SYGVKD. The CDR3 totals 17 residues. J lost 6 bases, V lost 3 bases, and 10 bases had no gene match. This CDR3 is CAISDRLAGGVSNEQFF. In nucleotides, the CDR3 is TGTGCCATCAGTGACCGCCTAGCGGGAGGAGTTAGCAATGAGCAGTTCTTC.

This clonotype was picked up one time. The chain carries TRBV20-1 and TRBJ1-4; TRBD1 might be the D (5 bases). The germline gives CDR1 DFQATT, CDR2 SNEGSKA (reference sequence). Trimming took off 3 bases at V and 4 bases at J, with 6 bases between the two ends. The CDR3 sequence is 12 residues long. This chain's CDR3 is CSARGVNEKLFF. CDR3 nucleotide sequence: TGCAGTGCTAGGGGGGTTAATGAAAAACTGTTTTTT.

This clonotype was seen only a few times. The chain couples TRBV6-5 to TRBJ2-7; TRBD1 aligns across 9 bases. This CDR3 is 14 amino acids long. Trimming removed 4 bases from V and 5 bases from J; junction bases left unmatched: 6. Germline loops: CDR1 MNHEY, CDR2 SVGAGI. CDR3 sequence (DNA): TGTGCCAGCAGTTTTGGACAGGGGATCCACGAGCAGTACTTC. Encoded protein: CASSFGQGIHEQYF.

This clonotype came up many times. The chain uses TRBV12-3 or TRBV12-4 and TRBJ1-1, with D hard to call. The length of the CDR3 is 14 residues. V was clipped by 2 bases and J by 4 bases, with 11 bases between them. CDR3 nucleotides: TGTGCCAGCAGTTTACATCCCGTGGGCACTGAAGCTTTCTTT. Protein: CASSLHPVGTEAFF.

The rearrangement links TRBV5-1 to TRBJ2-2; D might be TRBD1 (5 bases). The ends were cut back, 4 bases at V and 4 bases at J, with 17 bases in the middle. In germline, CDR1 is SGHRS, CDR2 YFSETQ. CDR3 length equals 16 residues. CDR3 amino acids: CASSHLGWGTTGELFF. CDR3 DNA: TGCGCCAGCAGCCACCTCGGGTGGGGCACCACCGGGGAGCTGTTTTTT. Full variable domain (outside the CDR3, taken from reference TRBV5-1 and TRBJ2-2): KAGVTQTPRYLIKTRGQQVTLSCSPISGHRSVSWYQQTPGQGLQFLFEYFSETQRNKGNFPGRFSGRQFSNSRSEMNVSTLELGDSALYLCASSHLGWGTTGELFFGEGSRLTVL.